These 12 T cell receptor beta chains came from one sample sequenced in a study of shared clonotypes between healthy human individuals. TCRdb keeps only in-frame clones here, not all; method: immunoSEQ multiplex PCR. The table lists about 470,000 clones, around 79% of them singletons, with about 12% in the top ten. Sample: PBMCs. The receptors stem from a woman between 35 and 50 years old in good health. Some clones in this sample may be carry-over from other donors' samples.

This chain uses TRBV19 with TRBJ2-5, with D possibly TRBD1 on 6 matching bases. Trimming removed 6 bases from V and 7 bases from J, with 15 bases in between. CDR1 is LNHDA, CDR2 SQIVND, per germline (reference sequence). The CDR3 has 13 residues. This CDR3 is CASRRDIAGTQYF. DNA of the CDR3: TGTGCCAGTAGAAGGGACATCGCGGGGACCCAGTACTTC. Combining the CDR3 with reference TRBV19 and TRBJ2-5 gives the whole variable domain DGGITQSPKYLFRKEGQNVTLSCEQNLNHDAMYWYRQDPGQGLRLIYYSQIVNDFQKGDIAEGYSVSREKKESFPLTVTSAQKNPTAFYLCASRRDIAGTQYFGPGTRLLVL.

The rearrangement uses TRBV5-1 and TRBJ2-5, with TRBD2 matching over 10 bases. V lost 4 bases and J lost 3; bases outside the gene matches: 3. The CDR3 is 14 residues long. CDR1 SGHRS and CDR2 YFSETQ come from the germline V gene. The DNA for the CDR3 is TGCGCCAGCAGCCCGGGACTAGCGAAAGAGACCCAGTACTTC. Protein: CASSPGLAKETQYF.

This clone was seen a few times. This sequence joins TRBV30 and TRBJ1-5; the match to TRBD1 covers 9 bases. The CDR3 has 17 residues. The V gene's germline CDR1 is GTSNPN and CDR2 SVGIG (reference sequence). The V gene end was trimmed by 0 bases and the J gene end by 4 bases; junction bases not matched to a gene: 10. The CDR3 reads CAWSVRGTGLRNQPQHF. CDR3 nucleotide sequence: TGTGCCTGGAGTGTACGAGGGACAGGGTTGAGGAATCAGCCCCAGCATTTT. Drawing the rest from reference TRBV30 and TRBJ1-5, the complete variable domain is SQTIHQWPATLVQPVGSPLSLECTVEGTSNPNLYWYRQAAGRGLQLLFYSVGIGQISSEVPQNLSASRPQDRQFILSSKKLLLSDSGFYLCAWSVRGTGLRNQPQHFGDGTRLSIL.

The rearrangement joins TRBV5-1 to TRBJ1-1; tentative D call: TRBD1 (5 bases). The CDR3 sequence is 14 residues long. Germline V CDR1 and CDR2: SGHRS, YFSETQ. V lost 0 bases and J lost 1, with 7 bases in between. CDR3 DNA sequence: TGCGCCAGCAGCTTGGAACAGGAGAACACTGAAGCTTTCTTT. Protein: CASSLEQENTEAFF.

The chain carries TRBV6-6 and TRBJ2-1; TRBD2 agrees at 9 bases. After removal of 7 bases from V and 6 bases from J, the junction contained 13 bases not matched to a gene. The germline V gene has CDR1 MNHNY and CDR2 SVGAGI (reference sequence). This CDR3 comprises 16 residues. The CDR3 region is CASTPSPSGVVNEQFF. CDR3 nucleotide sequence: TGTGCCAGCACCCCGAGTCCTAGCGGGGTGGTCAATGAGCAGTTCTTC.

This chain links TRBV27 with TRBJ2-3; D unclear. Trimming took 3 bases from V and 2 from J, leaving 12 bases between them. The CDR3 totals 15 residues. Germline V gene data show CDR1 as MNHEY and CDR2 as SMNVEV (reference sequence). The CDR3 loop is CASSLNPMVTDTQYF. In DNA, the CDR3 is TGTGCCAGCAGTTTGAACCCCATGGTCACAGATACGCAGTATTTT.

This rearrangement joins TRBV5-8 to TRBJ1-1; D call uncertain. Trimming shortened V by 4 bases and J by 4 bases, and 11 bases separated the two germline ends. The CDR3 contains 13 residues. Germline V CDR1 and CDR2: SGHTS, YDEGEE. The CDR3 is CASSQPWGTEAFF. The CDR3 nucleotides read TGTGCCAGCAGCCAACCCTGGGGCACTGAAGCTTTCTTT.

Points on this clone: This CDR3 is also generated by other DNA sequences in the sample. V usage is TRBV11-2 and J usage is TRBJ2-5; unclear D gene. V was shortened by 3 bases and J by 4 bases, with 3 bases between the two germline ends. The CDR3 runs to 11 residues. Germline V gene lookup returns CDR1 SGHAT and CDR2 FQNNGV. The CDR3 reads CASSLSETQYF. CDR3 DNA: TGTGCCAGCAGCTTGTCAGAGACCCAGTACTTC.

This chain links TRBV4-3 with TRBJ2-1; the D gene could be TRBD1 or TRBD2 (6 bases each). The V and J ends lost 0 bases and 9 bases respectively, with 12 bases between them. The CDR3 extends over 14 amino acids. The germline V gene has CDR1 LGHNA and CDR2 YSLEER. The CDR3 sequence: CASSQDHGGGEQFF. The CDR3 coding sequence is TGCGCCAGCAGCCAAGATCACGGGGGCGGTGAGCAGTTCTTC.

The rearrangement joins TRBV6-4 to TRBJ2-7; D remains unclear. CDR1 MRHNA and CDR2 SNTAGT come from the germline V gene. V lost 3 bases to trimming and J lost 9 bases, with 6 bases between them. CDR3 size: 10 residues. The CDR3 region is CASSERRQYF. CDR3 DNA sequence: TGTGCCAGCAGTGAACGGCGGCAGTACTTC.

This chain joins TRBV7-9 and TRBJ2-2; 10 bases are a match to TRBD2. With 5 bases clipped from V and 6 bases from J, the junction kept 9 bases outside the gene matches. This CDR3 is built from 16 residues. Germline CDR1 reads SEHNR; CDR2 reads FQNEAQ (reference sequence). CDR3 sequence reads: CASSPRQLAGAGELFF. The CDR3 DNA reads TGTGCCAGCAGCCCCAGGCAGCTAGCGGGAGCCGGGGAGCTGTTTTTT. Based on the CDR3 plus reference TRBV7-9 and TRBJ2-2, the full variable domain is DTGVSQNPRHKITKRGQNVTFRCDPISEHNRLYWYRQTLGQGPEFLTYFQNEAQLEKSRLLSDRFSAERPKGSFSTLEIQRTEQGDSAMYLCASSPRQLAGAGELFFGEGSRLTVL.

V and J are TRBV11-3 and TRBJ2-1; 13 positions match TRBD2. CDR1 is SGHNT, CDR2 YENEEA, per germline. The CDR3 is made up of 17 amino acids. V lost 1 base, J lost 3 bases, and 3 bases stayed unmatched. CDR3 sequence reads: CASSLGRLAGGYNEQFF. The CDR3 DNA reads as TGTGCCAGCAGCTTAGGTCGACTAGCGGGAGGCTACAATGAGCAGTTCTTC.